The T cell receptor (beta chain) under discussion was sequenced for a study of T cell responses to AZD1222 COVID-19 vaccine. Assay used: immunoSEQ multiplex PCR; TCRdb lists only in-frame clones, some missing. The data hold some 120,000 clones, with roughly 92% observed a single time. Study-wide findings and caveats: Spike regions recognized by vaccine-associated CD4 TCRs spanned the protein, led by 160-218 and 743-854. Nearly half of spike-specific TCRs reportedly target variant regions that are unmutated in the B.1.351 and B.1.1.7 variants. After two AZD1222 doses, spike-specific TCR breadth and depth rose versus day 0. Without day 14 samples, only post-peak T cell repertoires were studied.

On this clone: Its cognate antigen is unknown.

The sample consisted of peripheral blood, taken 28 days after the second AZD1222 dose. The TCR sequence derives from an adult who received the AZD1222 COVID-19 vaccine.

CDR3 in DNA: TGTGCCAGCAGCTTATTAACTAGCGGGACCCCTCAAGAGACCCAGTACTTC. Protein sequence: CASSLLTSGTPQETQYF. The chain carries TRBV7-6 and TRBJ2-5; the match to TRBD2 covers 10 bases. V dropped 2 bases and J dropped 2; count of bases not matched to a gene: 8. The CDR3 runs 17 residues. The germline CDR1 and CDR2 sequences are SGHVS and FNYEAQ. The full variable domain, with the rest looked up from reference TRBV7-6 and TRBJ2-5, is GAGVSQSPRYKVTKRGQDVALRCDPISGHVSLYWYRQALGQGPEFLTYFNYEAQQDKSGLPNDRFSAERPEGSISTLTIQRTEQRDSAMYRCASSLLTSGTPQETQYFGPGTRLLVL.